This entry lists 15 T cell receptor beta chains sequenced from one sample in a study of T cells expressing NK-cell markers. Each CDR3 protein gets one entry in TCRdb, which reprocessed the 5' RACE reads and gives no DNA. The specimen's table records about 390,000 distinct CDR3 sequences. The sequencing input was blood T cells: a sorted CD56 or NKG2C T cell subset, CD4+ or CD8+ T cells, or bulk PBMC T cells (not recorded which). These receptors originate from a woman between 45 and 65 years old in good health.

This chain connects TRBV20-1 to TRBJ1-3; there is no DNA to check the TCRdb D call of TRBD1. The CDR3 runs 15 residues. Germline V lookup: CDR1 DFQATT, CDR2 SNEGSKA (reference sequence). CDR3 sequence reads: CSARDRTGYGNTIYF.

The CDR3 loop is CSARDWGTGGEQYF. V is TRBV20-1 and J is TRBJ2-7; TCRdb's D gene call, TRBD1, goes unchecked for lack of DNA. The CDR3 is 14 residues long. CDR1 and CDR2 (germline): DFQATT, SNEGSKA (reference sequence).

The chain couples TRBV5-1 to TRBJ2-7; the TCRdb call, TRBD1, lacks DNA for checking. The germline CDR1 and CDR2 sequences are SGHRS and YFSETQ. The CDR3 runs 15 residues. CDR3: CASSSRTGVSYEQYF.

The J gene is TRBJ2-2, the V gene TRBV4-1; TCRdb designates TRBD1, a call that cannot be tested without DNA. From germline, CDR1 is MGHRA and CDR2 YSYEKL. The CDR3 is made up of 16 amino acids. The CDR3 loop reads CASRQPGGGRTGELFF.

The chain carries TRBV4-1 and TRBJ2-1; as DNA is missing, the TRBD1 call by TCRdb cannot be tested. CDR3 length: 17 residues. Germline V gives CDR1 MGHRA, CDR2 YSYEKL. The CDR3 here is CASSHDPQGAILNEQFF.

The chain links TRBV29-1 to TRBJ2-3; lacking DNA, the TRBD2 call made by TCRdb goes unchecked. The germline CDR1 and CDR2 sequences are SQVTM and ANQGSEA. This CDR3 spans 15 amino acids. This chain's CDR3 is CSVELLAGRTDTQYF.

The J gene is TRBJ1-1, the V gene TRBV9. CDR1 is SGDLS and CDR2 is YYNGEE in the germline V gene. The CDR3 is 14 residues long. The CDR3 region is CASSVEVLGTEAFF.

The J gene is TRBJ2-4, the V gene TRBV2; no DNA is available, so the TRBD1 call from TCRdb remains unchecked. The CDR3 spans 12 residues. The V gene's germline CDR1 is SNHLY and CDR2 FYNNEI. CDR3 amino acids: CASRGPKNIQYF.

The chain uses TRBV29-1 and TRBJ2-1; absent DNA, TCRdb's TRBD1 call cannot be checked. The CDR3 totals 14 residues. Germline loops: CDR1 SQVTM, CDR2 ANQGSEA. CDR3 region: CSARGGQGVNEQFF.

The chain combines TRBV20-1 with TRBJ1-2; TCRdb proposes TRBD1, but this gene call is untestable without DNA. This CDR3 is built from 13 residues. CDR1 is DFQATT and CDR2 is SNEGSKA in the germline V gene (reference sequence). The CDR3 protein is CSARGRWAGGYTF.

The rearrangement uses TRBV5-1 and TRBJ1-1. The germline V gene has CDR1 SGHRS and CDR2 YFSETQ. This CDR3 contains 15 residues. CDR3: CASSLATWTDTEAFF.

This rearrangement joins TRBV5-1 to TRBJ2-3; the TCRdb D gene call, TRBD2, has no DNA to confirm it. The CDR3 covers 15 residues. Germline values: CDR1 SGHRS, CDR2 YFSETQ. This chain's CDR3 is CASSFLAGSTDTQYF.

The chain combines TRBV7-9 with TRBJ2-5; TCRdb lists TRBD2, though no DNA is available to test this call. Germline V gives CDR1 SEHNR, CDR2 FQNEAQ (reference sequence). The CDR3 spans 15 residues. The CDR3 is CASSTRTQAGETQYF.

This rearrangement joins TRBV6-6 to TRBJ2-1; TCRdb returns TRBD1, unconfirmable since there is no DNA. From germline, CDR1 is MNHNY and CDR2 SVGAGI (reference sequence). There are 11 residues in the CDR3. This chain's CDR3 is CASGWGDEQFF.

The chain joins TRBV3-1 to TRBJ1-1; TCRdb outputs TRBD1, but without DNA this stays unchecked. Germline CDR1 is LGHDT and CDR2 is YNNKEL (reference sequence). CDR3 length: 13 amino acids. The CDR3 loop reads CASSQLGDTEAFF. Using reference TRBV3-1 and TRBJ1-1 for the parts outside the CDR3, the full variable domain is DTAVSQTPKYLVTQMGNDKSIKCEQNLGHDTMYWYKQDSKKFLKIMFSYNNKELIINETVPNRFSPKSPDKAHLNLHINSLELGDSAVYFCASSQLGDTEAFFGQGTRLTVV.